The next 28 T cell receptor beta chains were all read from a single sample in a study of blood T cell repertoires in COVID-19. Sequencing used immunoSEQ multiplex PCR; TCRdb keeps in-frame clones, though not all of them. The repertoire holds about 220,000 clones, with less than 90% as singletons. The sequenced sample consisted of peripheral blood. The receptor set was obtained from a woman in her sixties who had recovered from COVID-19.

The chain uses TRBV6-5 and TRBJ1-2; D call uncertain. V was clipped by 8 bases and J by 4 bases, with 5 bases between them. The CDR3 runs to 10 residues. The germline gives CDR1 MNHEY, CDR2 SVGAGI. The CDR3 spells CASAGYGYTF. The DNA of the CDR3 is TGTGCCAGCGCGGGCTATGGCTACACCTTC.

The gene calls are TRBV28 and TRBJ1-6; 7 nucleotides agree with TRBD1. Trimming at V came to 2 bases and at J to 7 bases, leaving 5 bases not matched to a gene. The CDR3 is made up of 15 amino acids. Germline CDR1 MDHEN, CDR2 SYDVKM. CDR3 region: CASSLTGVGNSPLHF. In DNA, the CDR3 is TGTGCCAGCAGTTTAACAGGGGTAGGAAATTCACCCCTCCACTTT.

CDR3 nucleotide sequence: TGTGCCAGCTCCCGTACAGGGAGCCTCAGGAACACCATATATTTT. Its translation is CASSRTGSLRNTIYF. V is TRBV18 and J is TRBJ1-3; D is possibly TRBD1 (6 bases). V dropped 6 bases and J dropped 7 bases, with 19 bases sitting between them. Germline-derived CDR1 and CDR2 are KGHSH and LQKENI. The CDR3 is made up of 15 amino acids. Based on the CDR3 plus reference TRBV18 and TRBJ1-3, the full variable domain is NAGVMQNPRHLVRRRGQEARLRCSPMKGHSHVYWYRQLPEEGLKFMVYLQKENIIDESGMPKERFSAEFPKEGPSILRIQQVVRGDSAAYFCASSRTGSLRNTIYFGEGSWLTVV.

This rearrangement joins TRBV11-2 to TRBJ1-5; 7 bases map to TRBD1. Unmatched junction bases numbered 5, after V lost 5 bases and J lost 4 bases. CDR1 is SGHAT and CDR2 is FQNNGV in the germline V gene. The CDR3 runs 14 residues. The CDR3 is CASSRGTDNQPQHF. Written as DNA, the CDR3 is TGTGCCAGCAGCCGCGGGACAGATAATCAGCCCCAGCATTTT.

The chain is built from TRBV18 and TRBJ1-2; 7 positions match TRBD1. CDR3 length: 14 amino acids. V trimming: 0 bases; J trimming: 7 bases; junction bases outside the gene matches: 5. Germline CDR1 reads KGHSH; CDR2 reads LQKENI. In nucleotides, the CDR3 is TGTGCCAGCTCACCACCGTGGGCAGGGGGTGGCTACACCTTC. Protein product: CASSPPWAGGGYTF.

The V gene is TRBV5-6, the J gene TRBJ1-1; 8 nucleotides line up with TRBD1. J was trimmed by 0 bases and V by 5 bases; bases with no gene match: 3. The CDR3 loop spans 14 amino acids. Germline-derived CDR1 and CDR2 are SGHDT and YYEEEE. CDR3 amino acids: CASRRGQVNTEAFF. The CDR3 coding sequence is TGTGCCAGCAGAAGGGGACAGGTGAACACTGAAGCTTTCTTT.

This chain uses TRBV6-5 with TRBJ1-2; the match to TRBD1 covers 8 bases. Germline CDR1 is MNHEY and CDR2 is SVGAGI. J lost 6 bases, V lost 6 bases, and 6 bases had no gene match. The length of the CDR3 is 13 residues. The CDR3 is CASRPPGGNGYTF. In nucleotides, the CDR3 is TGTGCCAGCAGACCACCAGGGGGCAATGGCTACACCTTC.

In DNA form, the CDR3 reads TGCGCCAGCAGCTTGGATGTAGCGGGGGGGCAAGAGACCCAGTACTTC. Its protein is CASSLDVAGGQETQYF. V gene TRBV5-1 combines with J gene TRBJ2-5; TRBD2 agrees at 11 bases. V was clipped by 0 bases and J by 2 bases; unmatched bases: 3. This CDR3 is 16 amino acids long. Germline CDR1 SGHRS, CDR2 YFSETQ.

The chain couples TRBV6-4 to TRBJ1-5; D is perhaps TRBD1 (6 bases). There are 14 residues in the CDR3. Germline V gene lookup returns CDR1 MRHNA and CDR2 SNTAGT. V was shortened by 5 bases and J by 6 bases, with 14 bases between the two germline ends. In DNA, the CDR3 is TGTGCCAGCAGTTGTATTCAGGGGCGTCAGCCCCAGCATTTT. This codes for CASSCIQGRQPQHF.

The chain recombines TRBV30 with TRBJ2-2, with 7 bases that match TRBD2. The V gene's germline CDR1 is GTSNPN and CDR2 SVGIG (reference sequence). V shed 2 bases, J shed 2 bases, and the junction held 5 bases outside the gene matches. The CDR3 covers 15 residues. The CDR3 here is CAWSQSGANTGELFF. The CDR3, as DNA: TGTGCCTGGAGTCAAAGCGGGGCCAACACCGGGGAGCTGTTTTTT.

CDR3 protein: CASSEPGRGADSEAFF. CDR3 sequence (DNA): TGTGCCAGCAGTGAACCCGGCCGGGGGGCTGACAGTGAAGCTTTCTTT. The chain is built from TRBV25-1 and TRBJ1-1, with D possibly being TRBD1 (6 bases). CDR3 length: 16 amino acids. V lost 2 bases, J lost 7 bases, and 20 bases lay in between. Germline V gives CDR1 MGHDK, CDR2 SYGVNS.

This clone has only one observation. The chain couples TRBV7-2 to TRBJ2-2, with D maybe TRBD2 (7 bases). Germline lookup yields CDR1 SGHTA and CDR2 FQGNSA. This CDR3 region has 15 residues. Trimming removed 5 bases at V and 6 bases at J, with 16 bases between. The CDR3 sequence is CASSPNGGAPGELFF. The CDR3 nucleotides are TGTGCCAGCAGCCCAAATGGGGGGGCGCCCGGGGAGCTGTTTTTT. Looking up the rest from reference TRBV7-2 and TRBJ2-2 gives the full variable domain: GAGVSQSPSNKVTEKGKDVELRCDPISGHTALYWYRQSLGQGLEFLIYFQGNSAPDKSGLPSDRFSAERTGGSVSTLTIQRTQQEDSAVYLCASSPNGGAPGELFFGEGSRLTVL.

The chain couples TRBV20-1 to TRBJ1-4; D might be TRBD1 (5 bases). The CDR3 has 11 amino acids. The germline V and J ends were trimmed by 5 bases and 11 bases, with 12 bases remaining between them. The germline gives CDR1 DFQATT, CDR2 SNEGSKA (reference sequence). The CDR3 coding sequence is TGCAGTGCTCAAGAGGGACTGAAACTGTTTTTT. It yields the protein CSAQEGLKLFF.

This clone was observed a handful of times. This rearrangement joins TRBV6-2 or TRBV6-3 to TRBJ2-2; D is perhaps TRBD1 (6 bases). There are 14 residues in the CDR3. Germline lookup yields CDR1 MNHEY and CDR2 SVGEGT. Trimming stripped 2 bases from V and 5 bases from J, with 9 bases between. For the CDR3, the DNA is TGTGCCAGCAGTTACAACAGGGCGACCGGGGAGCTGTTTTTT. It codes for CASSYNRATGELFF.

The genes are TRBV7-3 and TRBJ2-1; 10 bases map to TRBD2. V was clipped by 2 bases and J by 10 bases; unmatched bases: 8. This CDR3 spans 15 amino acids. Germline CDR1 and CDR2: SGHTA and FQGTGA. The CDR3 spells CASSLVASGGREQFF. Written as DNA, the CDR3 is TGTGCCAGCAGCTTAGTTGCTAGCGGGGGAAGGGAGCAGTTCTTC.

This clone has a single count. V is TRBV9 and J is TRBJ2-1; possible D gene TRBD1, 5 bases. V was trimmed by 1 base and J by 0 bases, leaving 11 bases between them. Per germline, CDR1 SGDLS and CDR2 YYNGEE. The CDR3 contains 16 residues. This chain's CDR3 is CASSVQGFPSYNEQFF. DNA for the CDR3: TGTGCCAGCAGCGTACAGGGATTCCCCTCCTACAATGAGCAGTTCTTC.

V is TRBV6-6 and J is TRBJ2-7; TRBD1 aligns across 7 bases. The CDR3 is made up of 14 amino acids. V lost 6 bases, J lost 3 bases, and 8 bases stayed unmatched. Per germline, CDR1 MNHNY and CDR2 SVGAGI (reference sequence). CDR3 coding DNA: TGTGCCAGCAGCTCCGACAGGGTTCTCTACGAGCAGTACTTC. Translation: CASSSDRVLYEQYF.

J is TRBJ1-1 and V is TRBV6-6, with D tentatively TRBD1 (5 bases). There are 14 residues in the CDR3. From germline, CDR1 is MNHNY and CDR2 SVGAGI (reference sequence). Trimming removed 4 bases from V and 1 base from J, with 10 bases in between. DNA of the CDR3: TGTGCCAGCAGTTTCGCGGACAAGAACACTGAAGCTTTCTTT. Amino acid sequence: CASSFADKNTEAFF.

As regards this clone: An end of the junction does not agree with germline; a read error may underlie this. V is TRBV7-7 and J is TRBJ2-1, with 7 bases aligning to TRBD1. Germline values: CDR1 SSHAT, CDR2 FNYEAQ (reference sequence). The CDR3 consists of 15 residues. The CDR3 sequence: CASSSMTGSNNEQFF. The CDR3 DNA follows: TGTGCTAGCAGCTCAATGACAGGGAGTAACAATGAGCAGTTCTTC.

As DNA, the CDR3 is TGCAGTCCCGACATCTATGGCTACACCTTC. Its translation is CSPDIYGYTF. This rearrangement joins TRBV20-1 to TRBJ1-2; D is undetermined. This CDR3 contains 10 residues. The germline V and J ends were trimmed by 8 bases and 4 bases, with 8 bases remaining between them. Per the germline V gene, CDR1 is DFQATT and CDR2 is SNEGSKA (reference sequence).

The chain couples TRBV4-3 to TRBJ1-1; maybe TRBD1 (5 bases). Looked up from germline, CDR1 is LGHNA and CDR2 is YSLEER. CDR3 length: 15 residues. The V gene lost 0 bases and the J gene lost 5 bases, with 13 bases spanning the gap. The CDR3 nucleotides are TGCGCCAGCAGCCAAGACGGAGGGGCGCGGACTGAAGCTTTCTTT. Its translation is CASSQDGGARTEAFF.

The J gene is TRBJ2-3, the V gene TRBV19; possibly TRBD2 for D (6 bases). Between the trimmed V and J ends, which lost 8 bases and 1 base, there was a span of 28 bases. Per germline, CDR1 LNHDA and CDR2 SQIVND (reference sequence). This CDR3 has 19 residues. The CDR3 DNA follows: TGTGCCAGTCCAGCACCCACCCCCACCGGGGGAAGGTGCACAGATACGCAGTATTTT. Residues: CASPAPTPTGGRCTDTQYF.

This clone appeared a few times. An end of the junction does not agree with germline; a read error may underlie this. This chain connects TRBV6-6 to TRBJ2-7; the match to TRBD2 covers 9 bases. CDR3 length equals 14 residues. Germline assignment: CDR1 MNHNY and CDR2 SVGAGI (reference sequence). CDR3 DNA sequence: TGTGCCAGCAGGCCCTCGGGACTAGCCGCCGACGGGGACTTC. This sequence encodes CASRPSGLAADGDF.

The chain recombines TRBV6-6 with TRBJ2-7; 9 bases align to TRBD1. Looked up from germline, CDR1 is MNHNY and CDR2 is SVGAGI (reference sequence). The CDR3 length is 15 residues. J was trimmed by 6 bases and V by 1 base; bases with no gene match: 7. The chain's CDR3 is CASSYLGTGLGEQYF. The CDR3 DNA reads TGTGCCAGCAGTTACTTGGGGACAGGGCTTGGCGAGCAGTACTTC.

This sequence joins TRBV6-1 and TRBJ2-5; 8 nucleotides line up with TRBD2. CDR1 is MNHNS, CDR2 SASEGT, per germline. This CDR3 has 18 amino acids. Germline trimming cut 3 bases from V and 1 base from J; bases unmatched to any gene: 13. CDR3: CASSERAGSGSFQETQYF. As DNA, the CDR3 is TGTGCCAGCAGTGAGCGGGCGGGGAGCGGGAGCTTCCAAGAGACCCAGTACTTC.

The V call is TRBV5-6, the J call TRBJ2-7; no reliable D call. The CDR3 has 13 residues. Germline loops: CDR1 SGHDT, CDR2 YYEEEE. Between the trimmed V and J ends, which lost 4 bases and 2 bases, there was a span of 10 bases. The CDR3 reads CASSPPTPYEQYF. The CDR3 bases are TGTGCCAGCAGCCCACCGACACCCTACGAGCAGTACTTC.

The chain has TRBV30 and TRBJ1-1, with D tentatively TRBD1 (5 bases). There are 12 residues in the CDR3. With 1 base removed from V and 8 bases from J, the gap between germline ends came to 11 bases. The germline gives CDR1 GTSNPN, CDR2 SVGIG (reference sequence). The CDR3 nucleotides read TGTGCCTGGAGTGGGGGGGGGTTGGAAGCTTTCTTT. It specifies CAWSGGGLEAFF.

The J gene is TRBJ2-3, the V gene TRBV4-1; 9 nucleotides agree with TRBD1. The CDR3 extends over 16 amino acids. The V segment lost 4 bases and the J segment 3 bases; nucleotides outside the gene matches: 8. Germline-derived CDR1 and CDR2 are MGHRA and YSYEKL. The CDR3 is CASSRTGTGLTDTQYF. The CDR3 nucleotides read TGCGCCAGCAGCCGAACCGGGACAGGGCTGACAGATACGCAGTATTTT.